The rows below give T cell receptor beta chains drawn from one sample of a study of cytomegalovirus exposure and HLA in healthy donors. The method was immunoSEQ multiplex PCR; TCRdb's version includes in-frame clones alone and lacks a portion of them. The sample holds approximately 200,000 clones, 65% to 80% seen once. Sequencing was performed on PBMCs. These receptors originate from a woman aged 30 to 39 in good health and CMV-seropositive. The CDR3 runs from the conserved cysteine through the conserved F or W. Each record gives: J gene, clone size, D gene, V gene, CDR3 protein, CDR3 DNA. A D gene is named only where the DNA matches it firmly. A row's size may be missing; if present it is once, few, many or a size class.

TRBJ1-6 once - TRBV5-1 CASSFSPDRWDSPLHF TGCGCCAGCAGCTTTAGCCCAGACCGGTGGGATTCACCCCTCCACTTT
TRBJ1-2 few TRBD1 TRBV5-4 CASSSDRALANYGYTF TGTGCCAGCAGCTCAGACAGGGCCTTGGCTAACTATGGCTACACCTTC
TRBJ2-7 - - TRBV11-2 CASSLEVTSNYEQYF TGTGCCAGCAGCTTAGAGGTGACTTCCAACTACGAGCAGTACTTC
TRBJ2-6 once - TRBV9 CASSGGTSGANVLTF TGTGCCAGCAGCGGGGGGACTTCTGGGGCCAACGTCCTGACTTTC
TRBJ2-7 once TRBD1 TRBV11-3 CASSLPGGTYEQYF TGTGCCAGCAGCCTTCCAGGGGGAACCTACGAGCAGTACTTC
TRBJ1-5 - - TRBV11-2 CASSFQGPHQPQHF TGTGCCAGCAGCTTTCAGGGCCCCCATCAGCCCCAGCATTTT
TRBJ1-2 - TRBD1 TRBV27 CASSPTDRFYGYTF TGTGCCAGCAGTCCGACGGACAGGTTCTATGGCTACACCTTC
TRBJ2-3 - TRBD2 TRBV7-2 CASSARLAGNTDTQYF TGTGCCAGCAGCGCCCGACTAGCGGGTAACACAGATACGCAGTATTTT
TRBJ2-7 - TRBD1 TRBV5-6 CASSSIWDRGPEGYF TGTGCCAGCAGCTCCATTTGGGACAGGGGCCCGGAAGGGTACTTC
TRBJ2-5 once TRBD2 TRBV2 CAGAAAGGGETQYF TGTGCCGGGGCGGCTGCGGGAGGGGGTGAGACCCAGTACTTC
TRBJ2-7 once - TRBV10-2 CASSETAYEQYF TGCGCCAGCAGTGAGACAGCCTACGAGCAGTACTTC
TRBJ2-2 few - TRBV9 CASSVQTGELFF TGTGCCAGCAGCGTACAAACCGGGGAGCTGTTTTTT
TRBJ1-2 - - TRBV29-1 CSARQGNTNYGYTF TGCAGCGCCAGGCAGGGGAACACTAACTATGGCTACACCTTC
TRBJ2-5 - - TRBV7-2 CASSLMAEHQETQYF TGTGCCAGCAGCTTAATGGCGGAGCACCAAGAGACCCAGTACTTC
TRBJ2-7 - - TRBV5-1 CASSTGGGGRSYEQYF TGCGCCAGCAGCACGGGTGGAGGAGGGCGCTCCTACGAGCAGTACTTC
TRBJ2-1 - TRBD1 TRBV4-1 CASRLTGGNEQFF TGCGCCAGCAGATTGACAGGGGGCAATGAGCAGTTCTTC
TRBJ1-2 - TRBD1 TRBV27 CASSSRQGDYGYTF TGTGCCAGCAGTTCCCGACAGGGCGACTATGGCTACACCTTC
TRBJ2-1 - TRBD2 TRBV27 CASSLFASGPYNEQFF TGTGCCAGCAGCCTATTTGCTAGCGGACCTTACAATGAGCAGTTCTTC
TRBJ1-5 - - TRBV2 CASSQVPEQPQHF TGTGCCAGCAGTCAGGTCCCAGAGCAGCCCCAGCATTTT
TRBJ1-1 - TRBD1 TRBV29-1 CSVGQAMNTEAFF TGCAGCGTAGGACAGGCCATGAACACTGAAGCTTTCTTT
TRBJ2-7 - - TRBV27 CASRYGSSYEQYF TGTGCCAGCAGGTACGGGAGTTCCTACGAGCAGTACTTC
TRBJ2-7 - TRBD1 TRBV12-5 CASGPGQGSYEQYF TGTGCTAGTGGCCCGGGACAGGGGTCCTACGAGCAGTACTTC
TRBJ1-2 few TRBD1 TRBV6-5 CASRLGQGVYGYTF TGTGCCAGCAGATTGGGACAGGGCGTCTATGGCTACACCTTC
TRBJ1-2 - TRBD1 TRBV5-1 CASSLVGQCYTF TGCGCCAGCAGCTTGGTGGGACAGTGCTACACCTTC
TRBJ2-4 - TRBD1 TRBV5-1 CASSYTGVAKNIQYF TGCGCCAGCAGCTACACAGGGGTAGCCAAAAACATTCAGTACTTC
TRBJ1-1 - TRBD1 TRBV6-5 CASTVRGHTEAFF TGTGCCAGCACAGTCAGGGGGCACACTGAAGCTTTCTTT
TRBJ2-2 - TRBD2 TRBV6-6 CASNRGTSGNTGELFF TGTGCCAGCAACCGAGGCACTAGCGGTAACACCGGGGAGCTGTTTTTT
TRBJ1-2 - - TRBV11-2 CASSSPRGDYGYTF TGTGCCAGCAGCTCCCCACGGGGGGACTATGGCTACACCTTC
TRBJ2-6 - - TRBV11-2 CASSPRRKGVGANVLTF TGTGCCAGCAGCCCCCGGAGGAAGGGGGTTGGGGCCAACGTCCTGACTTTC
TRBJ2-4 - TRBD1 TRBV28 CASSRTGTKGRAKNIQYF TGTGCCAGCAGCAGGACAGGGACAAAAGGCCGGGCCAAAAACATTCAGTACTTC
TRBJ2-2 - TRBD2 TRBV11-2 CASTLRTSWNTGELFF TGTGCCAGCACCCTTCGGACTAGTTGGAACACCGGGGAGCTGTTTTTT
TRBJ2-1 - - TRBV5-5 CASSESRSGQFF TGTGCCAGCAGCGAATCTCGAAGCGGGCAGTTCTTC
TRBJ2-7 - - TRBV7-2 CASSPQGGAGLAYEQYF TGTGCCAGCAGCCCCCAAGGGGGCGCGGGACTAGCCTACGAGCAGTACTTC
TRBJ2-1 - TRBD2 TRBV5-4 CASSLLGGRSLYNEQFF TGTGCCAGCAGCTTGCTTGGCGGGAGGTCCCTATACAATGAGCAGTTCTTC
TRBJ1-2 - - TRBV5-6 CASSVGTFQGYGYTF TGTGCCAGCAGCGTAGGGACATTTCAAGGCTATGGCTACACCTTC
TRBJ2-1 - - TRBV9 CASSVVWSEQFF TGTGCCAGCAGCGTAGTGTGGAGTGAGCAGTTCTTC
TRBJ2-1 - - TRBV5-4 CASSSMGAPNEQFF TGTGCCAGCAGCTCTATGGGAGCCCCCAATGAGCAGTTCTTC
TRBJ1-1 - TRBD1 TRBV4-1 CASSQTGTGTMNTEAFF TGCGCCAGCAGCCAGACCGGGACAGGGACCATGAACACTGAAGCTTTCTTT
TRBJ2-5 - TRBD1 TRBV27 CASSLQGAGTQYF TGTGCCAGCAGCTTACAGGGGGCCGGGACCCAGTACTTC
TRBJ1-1 - TRBD1 TRBV11-2 CASSPTGLTEAFF TGTGCCAGCAGCCCGACAGGGCTCACTGAAGCTTTCTTT
TRBJ2-1 few TRBD2 TRBV30 CAWGPGLAGGPDEQFF TGTGCCTGGGGACCGGGACTAGCGGGAGGTCCGGATGAGCAGTTCTTC
TRBJ1-1 few TRBD1 TRBV6-6 CASRKTGVNTEAFF TGTGCCAGCAGAAAAACAGGGGTGAACACTGAAGCTTTCTTT
TRBJ1-2 - TRBD1 TRBV2 CASSSSLLGDRGPTLNYGYTF TGTGCCAGCAGCTCATCCTTACTCGGCGACAGGGGGCCAACCCTTAACTATGGCTACACCTTC
TRBJ2-7 - TRBD2 TRBV4-2 CASSQDSGDNYEQYF TGTGCCAGCAGCCAAGATAGCGGGGATAATTACGAGCAGTACTTC
TRBJ1-4 few - TRBV5-1 CASSMDTRNEKLFF TGCGCCAGCAGCATGGACACCCGTAATGAAAAACTGTTTTTT
TRBJ1-1 - - TRBV4-3 CASSQDLGIFGEAFF TGCGCCAGCAGCCAAGATCTCGGGATTTTTGGTGAAGCTTTCTTT
TRBJ1-4 - - TRBV6-1 CASSERSRGEKLFF TGTGCCAGCAGTGAAAGGTCTAGAGGGGAAAAACTGTTTTTT
TRBJ2-1 - TRBD2 TRBV5-1 CASSLTLAGGPLMNEQFF TGCGCCAGCAGCTTGACCCTAGCGGGGGGACCTTTGATGAATGAGCAGTTCTTC
TRBJ1-1 - TRBD1 TRBV4-3 CASSQEIRGLGTEAFF TGCGCCAGCAGCCAAGAGATCAGGGGGCTCGGCACTGAAGCTTTCTTT
TRBJ1-1 - - TRBV4-3 CASSQDLSTEAFF TGCGCCAGCAGCCAAGATCTTTCCACTGAAGCTTTCTTT
TRBJ2-7 - TRBD2 TRBV4-1 CASSQESPTSGTLYEQYF TGCGCCAGCAGCCAAGAGTCTCCGACTAGCGGGACCCTTTACGAGCAGTACTTC
TRBJ1-2 - - TRBV5-1 CASSILGGVSSNYGYTF TGCGCCAGCAGCATCCTTGGAGGGGTCTCTTCTAACTATGGCTACACCTTC
TRBJ1-3 few - TRBV6-1 CASSDSGNSGNTIYF TGTGCCAGCAGTGATTCAGGGAACTCTGGAAACACCATATATTTT
TRBJ2-7 - - TRBV5-4 CASSLGLELVTYEQYF TGTGCCAGCAGCTTGGGGCTAGAACTAGTAACCTACGAGCAGTACTTC